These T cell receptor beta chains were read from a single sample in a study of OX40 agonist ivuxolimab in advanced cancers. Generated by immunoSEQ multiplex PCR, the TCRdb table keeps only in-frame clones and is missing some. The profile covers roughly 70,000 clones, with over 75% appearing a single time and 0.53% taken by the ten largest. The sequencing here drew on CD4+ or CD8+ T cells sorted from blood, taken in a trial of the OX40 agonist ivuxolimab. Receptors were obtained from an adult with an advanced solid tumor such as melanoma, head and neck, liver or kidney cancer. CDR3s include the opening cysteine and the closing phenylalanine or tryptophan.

CASSLVGRTDTQYF | TRBV7-6
CASSAERGQPQHF | TRBV2
CASSRQGKYREAFF | TRBV5-4
CASQLGDRDTGELFF | TRBV7-3
CASSGSYTGELFF | TRBV2
CASSLARPRGGGPQHF | TRBV7-9
CASSLPLPPNEQFF | TRBV28
CASSTYRGNSYNEQFF | TRBV5-8
CASRGTPNTEAFF | TRBV2
CASGSRRGEQYF | TRBV7-6
CATQARGGSPLHF | TRBV28
CASSSLTRQETQYF | TRBV6-6
CASSSTNQGNTIYF | TRBV7-2
CASSLGDRANEKLFF | TRBV5-1
CASSEGGLAKNIQYF | TRBV6-1
CAAKTGGTGQEQYF | TRBV6-5
CASSSGLSVIDGYTF | TRBV28
CASYVRSGELFF | TRBV19
CASSPQGSGYTF | TRBV6-5
CAISESTGWREQYF | TRBV10-3
CAWSGGQGYSPLHF | TRBV30
CASSYGGAGNTIYF | TRBV6-6
CAISESGAVQGAFYNEQFF | TRBV10-3
CASSSQGNTIYF | TRBV7-9
CASTQTSGPYEQYF | TRBV10-2
CASSSGTGVVGYTF | TRBV7-3
CASIYPGTGANTGELFF | TRBV11-2
CASSLYHLPGGELFF | TRBV11-3
CASSAGGYGYTF | TRBV6-1
CASSLLTSSYNEQFF | TRBV5-1
CSAGDDRASEQYF | TRBV29-1
CASGLQRGGYTF | TRBV12-5